This T cell receptor beta chain was captured in a study of CD8+CD57+ T cells in acquired aplastic anemia. The overall study: DNA recovered from sorted CD4+ and CD8+ cells had a mean of about 3.5 ug. The study obtained 11 million or so reads on average for CD4+ cells from healthy donors.

Study outcomes and limitations: Patients and controls turned out to have roughly 29 CD8+ CDR3 sequences in common. Patient and control CD8+ Simpson's diversity was not significantly different.

As to this clonotype: The antigen is not known.

V was pared by 3 bases and J by 3 bases, with 20 bases between. The CDR3 has 16 amino acids. Germline V lookup: CDR1 DFQATT, CDR2 SNEGSKA (reference sequence). Genomic DNA acted as the template from which TCR beta VDJ combination and CDR3 sequence profiling were carried out. TCRdb redid the calling of the reads with MiXCR, one entry per CDR3 protein. The table records around 400,000 distinct CDR3 sequences, 65% to 75% of them present only once. The rearrangement links TRBV20-1 to TRBJ1-1; D gene ambiguous. This sequence originates from a human donor in good health, serving as a control. The material sequenced was sorted CD4+, CD8+, or CD8+CD57+ T cells (not recorded which) from PBMCs. The CDR3 DNA sequence: TGCAGTGCTAGTCACCACACTTACCCACCCCACACTGAAGCTTTCTTT. Translated, it gives CSASHHTYPPHTEAFF.